This T cell receptor beta chain emerged from a study of beta chain features in type 1 diabetes. Study as a whole: Healthy donors and patients had similar age, gender and cell yields. In all, 107,917,701 sorted cells from all samples were analyzed. Whole-study findings and limits: cDNA sequencing could over-represent cells with high TCR expression.

Every bit of the isolated RNA underwent reverse transcription, so sequencing read expressed TCRB transcripts. It was found that naive, central memory and regulatory T cell samples averaged about 4 million reads. Produced via immunoSEQ multiplex PCR; TCRdb's table is partial and in-frame only. The sample lists 150,000 to 180,000 clones, roughly 11% occurring once. Remarks on this clone: The antigen is undetermined.

The CDR3 runs to 14 residues. Germline assignment: CDR1 LNHDA and CDR2 SQIVND (reference sequence). Trimming took 5 bases from V and 3 from J, leaving 14 bases between them. This receptor was obtained from a young man in good health. The V gene is TRBV19, the J gene TRBJ2-7, with D maybe TRBD1 (6 bases). The source material was central memory CD4+ T cells from blood. The DNA for the CDR3 is TGTGCCAGTAGTGAGCCAGGGGTGATCTACGAGCAGTACTTC. It specifies CASSEPGVIYEQYF.